This T cell receptor beta chain was captured in a study of blood T cell repertoires in COVID-19 (dated by TCRdb to 2018 to 2021). At the level of the whole study: ImmuneRACE Cohort 3 recovered participants were defined by two consecutive negative NP/OP PCR tests, healthcare professional clearance, or symptom resolution. Collaborator samples came from the United States, Italy and Spain and covered acute and convalescent phases of COVID-19. A de-identified subject ID, COVID-19 status, age in years and sex were almost always included in the sample metadata. The samples were drawn from two sources: the first 160 participants of the ongoing ImmuneRACE study, and 950 to 1,500 subjects contributed by 6 global collaborators. Deeply sampled blood TCRbeta repertoires from subjects exposed to, actively infected with, or recovered from COVID-19 were included in the dataset. The material from the prospective study consisted of cDNA or gDNA derived from T cells, B-cell-depleted T cells, or PBMCs. The repertoires were released in a freely available public database intended as a resource for research on the immune response to SARS-CoV-2. Where available, HLA class I and class II types were obtained from metadata supplied by the sample provider rather than from assay-based typing. Summary of the overall study and its limitations: Clinical and demographic metadata were provided uncurated, with the amount varying by source and participant.

TCRbeta CDR3 regions were amplified from genomic DNA by means of the immunoSEQ Assay, a bias-controlled multiplex PCR. The published analysis was carried out like this. Within the assay, amplification of reference gene primers was used to estimate how many nucleated cells each sample contained. To quantify the absolute abundance of each unique TCRbeta CDR3 rearrangement, sequence reads were collapsed and filtered. For each sample, productive Simpson clonality was calculated as the square root of Simpson's diversity index across productive rearrangements. TCRdb obtained this table from immuneACCESS and retained in-frame rearrangements with V and J assigned. These tables miss some clones; where compared with another copy, unresolved V genes account for less than half of the shortfall, and the remainder is unexplained. Clone size and V and J calls were adopted from that table, with D and trimming inferred from the DNA. This sample comprises 330,000 or so clones, about 90% of them detected only once. More than 1.5% of the sample is taken by the ten largest.

At the junction V is shortened by 6 bases and J by 7 bases, with 18 bases in between. CDR1 and CDR2 (SGHAT, FQDESV) derive from the germline V gene (reference sequence). The CDR3 runs 14 amino acids, cysteine and phenylalanine included. Here the CDR3 DNA is all that survives: 42 bases in frame from base 1. Enrolling through a virtual design, the prospective study's participants ranged in age from about 18 to 89 years and lived across roughly 24 United States geographic areas. In the prospective study, participants were assigned to cohorts based on the clinical history participants reported in a screening survey and a study questionnaire. Each participant in the prospective study had whole blood, serum and a nasopharyngeal or oropharyngeal swab collected by mobile phlebotomists. Over a roughly 2-month period, participants in the prospective study had the option of providing additional blood draws and questionnaires. Before DNA extraction, blood samples from the prospective study were shipped at room temperature or frozen.

On this clone itself: The antigen this receptor binds is unknown. The record has no base qualities; no much larger clone is one base away.

The rearrangement combines TRBV11-1 with TRBJ2-5; the D gene is possibly TRBD1, with 5 bases matching. Sequencing was done on a sample of PBMCs or T cells enriched from blood (not recorded which). This clonotype originated in a man in his forties in a cohort exposed to, infected with or recovered from COVID-19 (not recorded which). The CDR3 loop reads CASRWTSQTGTQYF. The bases are TGTGCCAGCAGGTGGACATCCCAGACGGGGACCCAGTACTTC.